Presented here are 2 T cell receptor beta chains from one specimen sequenced in a study of Ad26.COV2.S vaccination and SARS-CoV-2 variants. The protocol was immunoSEQ multiplex PCR, while the TCRdb copy is restricted to in-frame clones and leaves out a portion. There are about 350,000 clones in the sample; roughly 81% occur only once, and 2.5% to 3.5% lies in the top ten. Treatment in this sample: around 19 received Ad26.COV2.S at low or high dose, single or two shots; roughly five received placebo; per-sample allocation not given. Samples analyzed were those drawn on day 63 after the first vaccine or placebo injection. The input for sequencing was peripheral blood, taken in a trial of Ad26.COV2.S vaccine versus placebo. The receptors come from a person aged 18-60 years who received the Ad26.COV2.S COVID-19 vaccine or a placebo.

This clone has a handful of counts. V and J are TRBV6-5 and TRBJ2-4, with a tentative D call TRBD1 (6 bases). Trimming cost V 2 bases and J 4 bases, with 6 bases left between them. The germline CDR1 and CDR2 sequences are MNHEY and SVGAGI. This CDR3 is built from 13 residues. The CDR3 nucleotides are TGTGCCAGCAGTTACGACAGGAAAAACATTCAGTACTTC. This sequence encodes CASSYDRKNIQYF.

In its sample, this clone was seen once. The sample carries other DNA sequences with the same CDR3. The chain carries TRBV2 and TRBJ1-2, with TRBD1 identical over 9 bases. This CDR3 is 14 amino acids long. V trimming: 4 bases; J trimming: 4 bases; junction bases outside the gene matches: 4. Germline V gene data show CDR1 as SNHLY and CDR2 as FYNNEI. In DNA, the CDR3 is TGTGCCAGCAGTGTACAGGGGGCAGGCTATGGCTACACCTTC. Translation gives CASSVQGAGYGYTF.